The 22 T cell receptor beta chains presented below share a single source sample, sequenced in a study of blood T cell repertoires in COVID-19. Method: immunoSEQ multiplex PCR; TCRdb's copy keeps in-frame clones and lacks some. Among some 70,000 clones listed, approximately 75% were seen once. Input material: peripheral blood. The receptors shown here come from a woman aged 60-75 years with acute or convalescent COVID-19.

This chain connects TRBV30 to TRBJ1-3; TRBD1 is a possible D gene (5 bases). Germline V gene sequence: CDR1 GTSNPN, CDR2 SVGIG (reference sequence). The CDR3 spans 16 residues. V was pared by 0 bases and J by 0 bases, with 12 bases between. The CDR3 sequence: CAWSVAGTLSGNTIYF. CDR3 sequence (DNA): TGTGCCTGGAGTGTTGCGGGGACCCTCTCTGGAAACACCATATATTTT.

V usage is TRBV7-6 and J usage is TRBJ2-1, with TRBD2 matching 13 bases. CDR1 and CDR2 (germline): SGHVS, FNYEAQ. The junction had 11 bases not matched to a gene; V was cut back by 0 bases and J by 0 bases. CDR3 length: 21 residues. Here the CDR3 DNA reads TGTGCCAGCAGCTTAGCGGGACTAGCGGGGAGTCACCTTGCCTCCTACAATGAGCAGTTCTTC. Residues: CASSLAGLAGSHLASYNEQFF.

The chain links TRBV2 to TRBJ2-3, with TRBD2 matching over 11 bases. The V gene's germline CDR1 is SNHLY and CDR2 FYNNEI. There are 15 residues in the CDR3. Trimming at V came to 3 bases and at J to 7 bases, leaving 6 bases not matched to a gene. For the CDR3, the DNA is TGTGCCAGCAGTGAGGGTAGCGGGGGGGGGAATACGCAGTATTTT. Translating gives CASSEGSGGGNTQYF.

This clone was observed once. The J gene is TRBJ1-2, the V gene TRBV19, with D possibly being TRBD1 (6 bases). The CDR3 is 15 amino acids. The V gene lost 3 bases and the J gene lost 0 bases, with 11 bases spanning the gap. Germline lookup yields CDR1 LNHDA and CDR2 SQIVND (reference sequence). The CDR3 region is CASSIRDNANYGYTF. The CDR3, as DNA: TGTGCCAGTAGTATCCGGGACAATGCTAACTATGGCTACACCTTC.

This clone showed up just once. V usage is TRBV18 and J usage is TRBJ1-5, with D perhaps matching TRBD1 (5 bases). Trimming removed 8 bases at V and 3 bases at J, with 11 bases between. CDR1 and CDR2 (germline): KGHSH, LQKENI. The CDR3 loop spans 13 amino acids. The CDR3 DNA reads TGTGCCAGCGCAAGACAGATCAATCAGCCCCAGCATTTT. Translated: CASARQINQPQHF.

J is TRBJ1-2 and V is TRBV7-9; D ambiguous. Trimming took 5 bases from V and 8 from J, leaving 15 bases between them. This CDR3 region has 13 residues. Germline lookup yields CDR1 SEHNR and CDR2 FQNEAQ (reference sequence). The CDR3 DNA reads as TGTGCCAGCAGCCCCAGTTCGGGGAACGGCTACACCTTC. Protein sequence: CASSPSSGNGYTF.

The J gene is TRBJ1-1, the V gene TRBV9, with 9 bases that match TRBD1. The V gene end was trimmed by 4 bases and the J gene end by 4 bases; junction bases not matched to a gene: 11. CDR1 SGDLS and CDR2 YYNGEE come from the germline V gene. The CDR3 loop spans 16 amino acids. The CDR3 DNA is TGTGCCAGCAGCCCGGGAACAGGGGGCCTGGGCACTGAAGCTTTCTTT. This translates into CASSPGTGGLGTEAFF.

This chain joins TRBV9 and TRBJ2-3; 14 bases line up with TRBD2. The V gene end was trimmed by 0 bases and the J gene end by 5 bases; junction bases not matched to a gene: 5. CDR3 length: 17 amino acids. The germline CDR1 and CDR2 sequences are SGDLS and YYNGEE. The CDR3 bases are TGTGCCAGCAGCGTAGCGCGGGGACTAGCGGGGGTAGATACGCAGTATTTT. Translated: CASSVARGLAGVDTQYF.

Comment on this clone: An end of the junction differs from the germline gene, which may be a read error. V usage is TRBV11-3 and J usage is TRBJ1-5, with 7 bases identical to TRBD1. Per the germline V gene, CDR1 is SGHNT and CDR2 is YENEEA. CDR3 length: 20 amino acids. The chain's CDR3 is CASDPLEGARGRFGNQSQHF. The CDR3 DNA follows: TGTGCCAGCGATCCTTTGGAGGGGGCAAGGGGTCGATTTGGCAATCAGTCCCAGCATTTT. The full variable domain, with the rest looked up from reference TRBV11-3 and TRBJ1-5, is EAGVVQSPRYKIIEKKQPVAFWCNPISGHNTLYWYLQNLGQGPELLIRYENEEAVDDSQLPKDRFSAERLKGVDSTLKIQPAELGDSAVYLCASDPLEGARGRFGNQSQHFGDGTRLSIL.

The J gene is TRBJ2-5, the V gene TRBV29-1; possibly TRBD1 for D (8 bases). V lost 6 bases to trimming and J lost 5 bases, with 16 bases between them. CDR3 length: 13 residues. Per the germline V gene, CDR1 is SQVTM and CDR2 is ANQGSEA. CDR3 amino acids: CSVTGQGGETQYF. The CDR3 DNA reads as TGCAGCGTAACCGGACAGGGAGGGGAGACCCAGTACTTC.

V and J are TRBV9 and TRBJ1-6; the match to TRBD1 covers 8 bases. This CDR3 is 12 amino acids long. In germline, CDR1 is SGDLS, CDR2 YYNGEE. The V and J ends lost 7 bases and 10 bases, in that order; junction bases with no gene match: 4. The CDR3 nucleotides are TGTGCCAGCGGACAGGGCGGCTCACCCCTCCACTTT. This translates into CASGQGGSPLHF. The variable domain in full, completed from reference TRBV9 and TRBJ1-6, reads DSGVTQTPKHLITATGQRVTLRCSPRSGDLSVYWYQQSLDQGLQFLIQYYNGEERAKGNILERFSAQQFPDLHSELNLSSLELGDSALYFCASGQGGSPLHFGNGTRLTVT.

The chain is built from TRBV6-6 and TRBJ1-1; D gene unclear. Germline V gives CDR1 MNHNY, CDR2 SVGAGI (reference sequence). The CDR3 spans 12 residues. V gave up 6 bases and J gave up 7 bases, with 12 bases separating them. CDR3 loop: CASSQHSGEAFF. The CDR3 DNA is TGTGCCAGCAGCCAACATTCAGGTGAAGCTTTCTTT.

DNA of the CDR3: TGCGCCAGCAGATCGCGGGGGCAGCCCCAGCATTTT. The encoded protein is CASRSRGQPQHF. This chain links TRBV10-1 with TRBJ1-5; D is perhaps TRBD1 (5 bases). Germline assignment: CDR1 WNHNN and CDR2 SYGVQD (reference sequence). CDR3 length: 12 amino acids. V lost 6 bases, J lost 7 bases, and 10 bases lay in between.

Written as DNA, the CDR3 is TGCGCCAGCAGCCACGGGGACAGGGCAACCTACGAGCAGTACTTC. Translated: CASSHGDRATYEQYF. The chain is built from TRBV4-1 and TRBJ2-7, with 9 bases fitting TRBD1. V dropped 3 bases and J dropped 2; count of bases not matched to a gene: 5. Germline V lookup: CDR1 MGHRA, CDR2 YSYEKL. The CDR3 is 15 residues long.

The table lists this clone with many counts. V and J are TRBV12-3 or TRBV12-4 and TRBJ1-5; the D is unclear. The ends were cut back, 5 bases at V and 4 bases at J, with 9 bases in the middle. This CDR3 contains 13 residues. The CDR3 spells CASSLLENQPQHF. CDR3 bases: TGTGCCAGCAGTCTTTTGGAGAATCAGCCCCAGCATTTT.

V is TRBV7-2 and J is TRBJ2-1; TRBD1 matches 8 bases. CDR3 length: 18 residues. The V and J ends lost 3 bases and 6 bases, in that order; junction bases with no gene match: 16. Germline V gives CDR1 SGHTA, CDR2 FQGNSA. CDR3 sequence (DNA): TGTGCCAGCAGCTTGAGATCCGGGACAGGTTACCAAAGCAATGAGCAGTTCTTC. Translated: CASSLRSGTGYQSNEQFF.

The V and J genes are TRBV2 and TRBJ2-7, with unresolved D. The V gene lost 4 bases and the J gene lost 0 bases, with 4 bases spanning the gap. The germline gives CDR1 SNHLY, CDR2 FYNNEI. The length of the CDR3 is 12 residues. CDR3 bases: TGTGCCAGCAGTGGGAGCTCCTACGAGCAGTACTTC. Residues: CASSGSSYEQYF.

The J gene is TRBJ1-1, the V gene TRBV3-1 (or the pseudogene TRBV3-2); D remains unclear. The CDR3 contains 12 residues. CDR1 LGHDT and CDR2 YNNKEL come from the germline V gene (reference sequence). The V and J ends lost 6 bases and 9 bases respectively, with 14 bases between them. The CDR3 loop reads CASSPAGGKAFF. CDR3 in DNA: TGTGCCAGCAGTCCTGCGGGCGGGAAAGCTTTCTTT.

V and J are TRBV12-3 or TRBV12-4 and TRBJ1-3; 7 positions match TRBD1. The CDR3 contains 13 residues. The ends lost 2 bases at V and 7 bases at J; junction bases unmatched: 2. CDR3 amino acids: CASSLPQGNTIYF. CDR3 sequence (DNA): TGTGCCAGCAGTTTACCACAGGGGAACACCATATATTTT.

The chain links TRBV10-3 to TRBJ2-3, with D perhaps matching TRBD1 (6 bases). Germline values: CDR1 ENHRY, CDR2 SYGVKD. V dropped 0 bases and J dropped 4 bases, with 8 bases sitting between them. CDR3 size: 14 residues. CDR3 sequence: CAISESGGADTQYF. The CDR3 DNA sequence: TGTGCCATCAGTGAGTCAGGGGGAGCAGATACGCAGTATTTT.

The chain combines TRBV19 with TRBJ2-1; 7 nucleotides match TRBD2. The germline CDR1 and CDR2 sequences are LNHDA and SQIVND (reference sequence). There are 15 residues in the CDR3. With V trimmed by 7 bases and J by 4 bases, 10 bases remained unmatched. CDR3 nucleotides: TGTGCCAGTACCCCGACTAGAGCGGGGTACAATGAGCAGTTCTTC. Translating gives CASTPTRAGYNEQFF.

The rearrangement links TRBV19 to TRBJ2-1; D might be TRBD2 (6 bases). Trimming removed 5 bases from V and 9 bases from J, with 23 bases in between. CDR3 length: 16 amino acids. Germline CDR1 LNHDA, CDR2 SQIVND (reference sequence). CDR3 sequence (DNA): TGTGCCAGTAGTCCATTGGGTGGGGATCGGGAGAGTGAGCAGTTCTTC. It is translated as CASSPLGGDRESEQFF.